This T cell receptor (beta chain) was documented in a study of T cell responses to AZD1222 COVID-19 vaccine. The assay was immunoSEQ multiplex PCR, and TCRdb's table has in-frame clones only and misses some. This repertoire shows 60,000 to 100,000 clones, roughly 90% found once; its top ten account for roughly 24%. Looked up from germline, CDR1 is SEHNR and CDR2 is FQNEAQ (reference sequence). The CDR3 has 12 residues. Deletions cut 3 bases from V and 7 bases from J, with 4 bases between. Worth noting for this clone: The sample has other DNA sequences that encode this CDR3 too.

This sequence joins TRBV7-9 and TRBJ1-6, with D hard to call. The sequences come from peripheral blood, collected on day 0 of AZD1222 vaccination. The TCR sequence derives from an adult in good health. The CDR3: CASSLPNSPLHF. The DNA of the CDR3 is TGTGCCAGCAGCTTGCCGAATTCACCCCTCCACTTT.